This T cell receptor (beta chain) was identified during a study of circulating CD8 cells and anti-PD-1 response in melanoma. The wider study: Every 2 weeks, patients got 3 mg/kg nivolumab intravenously. Findings of the study overall: Only baseline and M1 samples entered the published repertoire comparisons. Previously treated and treatment-naive patients were pooled together. Most experiments lacked replicates.

Each library started from about 15 ng of total RNA using the QIAseq Immune Repertoire TCR panel. TCRdb processed the reads anew with MiXCR; each CDR3 protein has one entry. The sample includes around 320 distinct CDR3 sequences, under 8.5% seen only once; the top ten take around 17%. By share of the sample, this clonotype is medium-sized (0.01 to 0.1%). Its target is unknown. Four subsets defined by PD-1 and/or TIGIT were sorted from live CD3+CD8+TCRalphabeta+ cells. Trimming removed 1 base from V and 5 bases from J, with 12 bases in between. This CDR3 is built from 13 residues. Germline CDR1 is DFQATT and CDR2 is SNEGSKA (reference sequence).

The starting material was CD8+ T cells from PBMCs, obtained at baseline or after one month of anti-PD-1 therapy (not recorded which). This receptor was taken from a human donor with melanoma. V is TRBV20-1 and J is TRBJ2-7, with D possibly being TRBD2 (6 bases). CDR3 bases: TGCAGTGCTAGAGGACTAGGGACCGACGAGCAGTACTTC. Translated: CSARGLGTDEQYF.